One and the same sample provided the 9 T cell receptor beta chains below, sequenced in a study of blood T cell repertoires in COVID-19. Assay used: immunoSEQ multiplex PCR; TCRdb lists only in-frame clones, some missing. The sample holds about 180,000 clones; 88% are singletons and the top ten take roughly 8.9%. Specimen: PBMCs or T cells enriched from blood (not recorded which). The receptors shown here come from a woman aged 18-29 years who had recovered from COVID-19.

The chain combines TRBV6-5 with TRBJ1-1; a weak D match, TRBD1 (5 bases). The length of the CDR3 is 14 residues. From germline, CDR1 is MNHEY and CDR2 SVGAGI. Deletions cut 6 bases from V and 4 bases from J, with 15 bases between. CDR3 DNA sequence: TGTGCCAGCAGCCCCCAGGGAAGTAGCACTGAAGCTTTCTTT. It specifies CASSPQGSSTEAFF.

This chain connects TRBV7-2 to TRBJ1-6; D not certain. Trimming stripped 2 bases from V and 3 bases from J, with 5 bases between. Germline CDR1 is SGHTA and CDR2 is FQGNSA. The CDR3 is 14 amino acids. The DNA of the CDR3 is TGTGCCAGCAGCTTATATGTCTATAATTCACCCCTCCACTTT. This encodes CASSLYVYNSPLHF.

The chain recombines TRBV9 with TRBJ1-1, with a tentative D call TRBD1 (5 bases). The CDR3 spans 13 residues. Germline loops: CDR1 SGDLS, CDR2 YYNGEE. The V gene lost 1 base and the J gene lost 7 bases, with 11 bases spanning the gap. The CDR3 loop reads CASSVRPQGEAFF. DNA of the CDR3: TGTGCCAGCAGCGTAAGGCCTCAGGGTGAAGCTTTCTTT.

The chain links TRBV5-8 to TRBJ1-5; D is ambiguous. This CDR3 is built from 13 residues. Deletions cut 0 bases from V and 9 bases from J, with 10 bases between. The germline V gene has CDR1 SGHTS and CDR2 YDEGEE. CDR3 DNA sequence: TGTGCCAGCAGCTTGGGCGGCCCCTGGCCCCAGCATTTT. Protein sequence: CASSLGGPWPQHF.

This chain joins TRBV7-2 and TRBJ2-7, with 14 bases lining up with TRBD2. The germline CDR1 and CDR2 sequences are SGHTA and FQGNSA. This CDR3 spans 15 amino acids. Losses at the gene ends were 5 bases for V and 3 bases for J; bases not matched to a gene: 3. CDR3 coding DNA: TGTGCCAGCAGCGAGGGACTAGCGGGGGTCTACGAGCAGTACTTC. It codes for CASSEGLAGVYEQYF.

The chain recombines TRBV7-9 with TRBJ1-1, with unresolved D. Trimming stripped 1 base from V and 5 bases from J, with 11 bases between. Per the germline V gene, CDR1 is SEHNR and CDR2 is FQNEAQ (reference sequence). The CDR3 sequence is 14 residues long. CDR3 nucleotides: TGTGCCAGCAGCTTAGGAGAGCCGTCTACTGAAGCTTTCTTT. Translation gives CASSLGEPSTEAFF.

The gene calls are TRBV12-3 or TRBV12-4 and TRBJ1-6; D is unclear. This CDR3 is built from 13 residues. Trimming cost V 5 bases and J 7 bases, with 9 bases left between them. Written as DNA, the CDR3 is TGTGCCAGCAGTATATCGACAAATTCACCCCTCCACTTT. It codes for CASSISTNSPLHF.

This clone appeared a single time. This chain connects TRBV2 to TRBJ2-1, with 12 bases matching TRBD2. Germline V gene lookup returns CDR1 SNHLY and CDR2 FYNNEI. The CDR3 spans 14 residues. V lost 6 bases to trimming and J lost 4 bases; unmatched junction nucleotides: 1. This CDR3 reads CASSTSGGYNEQFF. CDR3 DNA: TGTGCCAGCAGCACTAGCGGGGGGTACAATGAGCAGTTCTTC.

This sequence joins TRBV27 and TRBJ2-7; perhaps TRBD2 as D (5 bases). V lost 4 bases and J lost 7, with 20 bases in between. Looked up from germline, CDR1 is MNHEY and CDR2 is SMNVEV (reference sequence). The CDR3 length is 15 residues. The CDR3 region is CASSSLLEGAGEQYF. The CDR3, as DNA: TGTGCCAGCAGTTCCCTCCTCGAGGGTGCAGGTGAGCAGTACTTC.